The 26 T cell receptor beta chains below all came from one sample that was sequenced in a study of spatial heterogeneity in lung cancer. As for time point: sample taken at primary tumor resection. Whole RNA was taken from tumor, nontumor lung or frozen PBMC; it was then sequenced unsorted. TCRdb itself ran the 5' RACE reads through MiXCR, one entry per CDR3 protein. The table shows 10,000 to 15,000 distinct CDR3 sequences, with 3% to 4% occurring only once. Sequencing used PBMCs, obtained at surgery. Receptor source: a male donor with early-stage non-small cell lung cancer.

This clonotype showed up many times. This beta chain is off target for a library built for alpha chains, so its abundance means little. This rearrangement joins TRBV4-2 to TRBJ1-5; possibly TRBD1 for D (5 bases). The CDR3 loop spans 13 amino acids. Between the trimmed V and J ends, which lost 4 bases and 4 bases, there was a span of 8 bases. Germline CDR1 and CDR2: LGHNA and YNFKEQ. CDR3 loop: CASSPGRNQPQHF. DNA of the CDR3: TGTGCCAGCAGCCCGGGACGGAATCAGCCCCAGCATTTT.

In its sample, this clonotype was seen many times. This beta chain appears as a stray read in a library generated for alpha chains; its size is not informative. The chain carries TRBV6-2 or TRBV6-3 and TRBJ2-7; D gene uncertain. This CDR3 is 11 amino acids long. CDR1 is MNHEY, CDR2 SVGEGT, per germline. Deletions cut 6 bases from V and 0 bases from J, with 3 bases between. The CDR3 region has the DNA TGTGCCAGCAGGACCTCCTACGAGCAGTACTTC. This codes for CASRTSYEQYF.

The sample holds many counts of this clonotype. This beta chain is a stray read from a library made for alpha chains; its abundance is not meaningful. The chain employs TRBV19 and TRBJ1-5; D is ambiguous. Trimming took 5 bases from V and 1 from J, leaving 3 bases between them. Germline-derived CDR1 and CDR2 are LNHDA and SQIVND (reference sequence). This CDR3 has 12 amino acids. Here the CDR3 reads CASSDSNQPQHF. CDR3 in DNA: TGTGCCAGTAGTGACAGCAATCAGCCCCAGCATTTT.

This clonotype was seen at least ten times. The library was built for alpha chains, so this beta chain is an off-target read and its size means little. The chain links TRBV6-1 to TRBJ2-7; D uncertain. The CDR3 runs to 11 residues. From germline, CDR1 is MNHNS and CDR2 SASEGT. V lost 4 bases, J lost 5 bases, and 6 bases lay in between. The CDR3 nucleotides read TGTGCCAGCAGTGGTCCCAACGAGCAGTACTTC. It translates to CASSGPNEQYF.

In its sample, this clonotype ranks as medium-sized (0.01 to 0.1%). The library was designed around alpha chains, so this beta chain is a stray read whose abundance carries little weight. The genes are TRBV29-1 and TRBJ1-2, with 7 bases matching TRBD1. The CDR3 covers 12 residues. Germline V CDR1 and CDR2: SQVTM, ANQGSEA. V shed 5 bases, J shed 4 bases, and the junction held 4 bases outside the gene matches. The CDR3 nucleotides read TGCAGCGTTTGGGGACAGCTCTATGGCTACACCTTC. It specifies CSVWGQLYGYTF.

The sample holds many counts of this clonotype. For a library built for alpha chains, this beta chain is a stray read; little rests on its size. The genes are TRBV5-5 and TRBJ1-2; TRBD1 agrees at 9 bases. The CDR3 runs 14 residues. V lost 2 bases and J lost 3; bases outside the gene matches: 2. Per germline, CDR1 SGHKS and CDR2 YYEKEE (reference sequence). The CDR3 DNA is TGTGCCAGCAGCTTACAGGGGGCGGACTATGGCTACACCTTC. Its translation is CASSLQGADYGYTF.

This clonotype was picked up a small number of times. Because this beta chain is a stray read in a library intended to capture alpha chains, its abundance should not be given much weight. The chain carries TRBV7-9 and TRBJ2-2; the match to TRBD1 covers 7 bases. The CDR3 covers 14 residues. V lost 5 bases, J lost 3 bases, and 3 bases stayed unmatched. The V gene's germline CDR1 is SEHNR and CDR2 FQNEAQ (reference sequence). The CDR3 bases are TGTGCCAGCAGCACGACAGGGTACACCGGGGAGCTGTTTTTT. Translation gives CASSTTGYTGELFF.

This clonotype was seen at least ten times. This beta chain is a stray read from a library made for alpha chains; its abundance is not meaningful. The chain couples TRBV28 to TRBJ1-2, with 7 bases lining up with TRBD1. CDR3 length equals 13 residues. With V trimmed by 6 bases and J by 4 bases, 5 bases remained unmatched. Germline assignment: CDR1 MDHEN and CDR2 SYDVKM. The CDR3 loop reads CASSKGQLYGYTF. CDR3 nucleotide sequence: TGTGCCAGCAGCAAGGGACAGCTCTATGGCTACACCTTC.

This clonotype was observed at least ten times. This beta chain is a stray sequence in a library constructed for alpha chains; its clone size is not meaningful. This chain joins TRBV6-2 or TRBV6-3 and TRBJ2-7, with 7 positions matching TRBD1. CDR1 is MNHEY, CDR2 SVGEGT, per germline. With 5 bases clipped from V and 2 bases from J, the junction kept 9 bases outside the gene matches. This CDR3 has 15 amino acids. The CDR3 DNA follows: TGTGCCAGCAGTACCCCGGGACAGTGGACCTACGAGCAGTACTTC. This gives the protein CASSTPGQWTYEQYF.

This clonotype showed up many times. Found in a library prepared for alpha chains, this beta chain is an off-target read, and its abundance has little meaning. The chain is built from TRBV6-2 or TRBV6-3 and TRBJ2-6; the D is unclear. Per germline, CDR1 MNHEY and CDR2 SVGEGT. Trimming shortened V by 7 bases and J by 0 bases, and 13 bases separated the two germline ends. CDR3 length equals 16 residues. The CDR3 spells CASNRPDGSGANVLTF. The CDR3 bases are TGTGCCAGCAACCGCCCCGATGGCTCTGGGGCCAACGTCCTGACTTTC.

This clonotype was seen ten or more times. Since it is a stray read in a library aimed at alpha chains, this beta chain has a size that is not meaningful. The rearrangement links TRBV28 to TRBJ2-1, with 8 bases fitting TRBD2. This CDR3 is 19 amino acids long. CDR1 is MDHEN, CDR2 SYDVKM, per germline. V was pared by 6 bases and J by 0 bases, with 16 bases of the junction left unmatched. Here the CDR3 reads CASSSWTSSNLSSYNEQFF. The DNA for the CDR3 is TGTGCCAGCAGCTCATGGACTAGCAGCAACCTAAGCTCCTACAATGAGCAGTTCTTC.

This clonotype came up many times. The library was prepared for alpha chains; this beta chain is a stray read, so its frequency means little. The rearrangement links TRBV4-1 to TRBJ1-2; D possibly corresponds to TRBD1 (5 bases). The V end lost 0 bases, the J end lost 4 bases, and 9 bases lay between the germline ends. Germline V gene data show CDR1 as MGHRA and CDR2 as YSYEKL. This CDR3 region has 14 residues. The CDR3: CASSQDSTVYGYTF. For the CDR3, the DNA is TGCGCCAGCAGCCAAGACTCGACAGTCTATGGCTACACCTTC.

In this sample, this clonotype turned up a few times. Within a library made for alpha chains, this beta chain is off target, and its count is uninformative. The chain is built from TRBV6-2 or TRBV6-3 and TRBJ2-7; 9 nucleotides match TRBD1. Germline V gene lookup returns CDR1 MNHEY and CDR2 SVGEGT. The J segment lost 6 bases and the V segment lost 7 bases, leaving 13 bases of the junction unmatched. The CDR3 loop spans 15 amino acids. In nucleotides, the CDR3 is TGTGCCAGCAACCTCGCCGGGACAGGGTACCTCGAGCAGTACTTC. Its protein product is CASNLAGTGYLEQYF.

This clonotype ranks as medium-sized. A library made for alpha chains picked up this beta chain off target, so its size means little. The rearrangement joins TRBV7-9 to TRBJ1-5, with TRBD1 as a possible D gene (5 bases). The CDR3 totals 23 residues. The germline gives CDR1 SEHNR, CDR2 FQNEAQ (reference sequence). Trimming shortened V by 2 bases and J by 0 bases, and 32 bases separated the two germline ends. The CDR3 DNA reads as TGTGCCAGCAGCTTATACCAGGGCCGAGGAAAAGCTGCTGAGCTGTATAGCAATCAGCCCCAGCATTTT. Its translation is CASSLYQGRGKAAELYSNQPQHF.

This clonotype was observed at least ten times. For a library built for alpha chains, this beta chain is a stray read; little rests on its size. The chain has TRBV24-1 and TRBJ1-2; possibly TRBD1 for D (5 bases). Deletions cut 12 bases from V and 3 bases from J, with 16 bases between. Per the germline V gene, CDR1 is KGHDR and CDR2 is SFDVKD. The CDR3 length is 13 residues. The CDR3 region has the DNA TGTGCCGGGCTGGGACCTAATGACTATGGCTACACCTTC. Its translation: CAGLGPNDYGYTF.

This clonotype showed up many times. This beta chain slipped into a library made for alpha chains as a stray read, so its size is not meaningful. The chain is built from TRBV2 and TRBJ2-7, with TRBD1 identical over 9 bases. The CDR3 is made up of 14 amino acids. Germline V gene sequence: CDR1 SNHLY, CDR2 FYNNEI. The junction had 3 bases not matched to a gene; V was cut back by 6 bases and J by 0 bases. Written as DNA, the CDR3 is TGTGCCAGCAGGAGGACAGGGGCCTCCTACGAGCAGTACTTC. Amino acids: CASRRTGASYEQYF. Full variable domain (missing parts from reference TRBV2 and TRBJ2-7): EPEVTQTPSHQVTQMGQEVILRCVPISNHLYFYWYRQILGQKVEFLVSFYNNEISEKSEIFDDQFSVERPDGSNFTLKIRSTKLEDSAMYFCASRRTGASYEQYFGPGTRLTVT.

This clonotype was seen ten or more times. Little can be read into the size of this beta chain, an off-target read in a library designed for alpha chains. This sequence joins TRBV27 and TRBJ1-6; 8 bases fit TRBD1. This CDR3 has 14 residues. After removal of 0 bases from V and 11 bases from J, the junction contained 3 bases not matched to a gene. The germline V gene has CDR1 MNHEY and CDR2 SMNVEV (reference sequence). CDR3 bases: TGTGCCAGCAGTTTATCCCCGGACAGGGCACCCCTCCACTTT. This sequence encodes CASSLSPDRAPLHF.

This clonotype was seen repeatedly, ten times or more. Within a library made for alpha chains, this beta chain is off target, and its count is uninformative. The gene calls are TRBV20-1 and TRBJ2-7, with TRBD2 matching over 11 bases. V was clipped by 6 bases and J by 2 bases; unmatched bases: 3. CDR3 length: 13 residues. Germline V CDR1 and CDR2: DFQATT, SNEGSKA (reference sequence). The CDR3 DNA reads TGCAGTGCGACTAGCGGGGCCCCCTACGAGCAGTACTTC. This translates into CSATSGAPYEQYF.

This clonotype was seen ten or more times. A library made for alpha chains picked up this beta chain off target, so its size means little. V is TRBV3-1 and J is TRBJ1-2; unclear D gene. CDR1 and CDR2 from the germline V gene are LGHDT and YNNKEL (reference sequence). V was clipped by 1 base and J by 7 bases, with 10 bases between them. The CDR3 runs 13 residues. CDR3 in amino acids: CASSQGASTGYTF. The CDR3 coding sequence is TGTGCCAGCAGCCAAGGGGCATCAACTGGCTACACCTTC.

This clonotype was recorded at least ten times. This beta chain came through as a stray read in a library set up for alpha chains, and its size says little. V gene TRBV5-1 combines with J gene TRBJ2-1, with 7 bases identical to TRBD2. The CDR3 loop spans 13 amino acids. The germline CDR1 and CDR2 sequences are SGHRS and YFSETQ. V dropped 9 bases and J dropped 5; count of bases not matched to a gene: 8. This CDR3 is CATMTSPNNEQFF. Here the CDR3 DNA reads TGCGCCACCATGACTAGCCCGAACAATGAGCAGTTCTTC. The full variable domain, completed using reference TRBV5-1 and TRBJ2-1, is KAGVTQTPRYLIKTRGQQVTLSCSPISGHRSVSWYQQTPGQGLQFLFEYFSETQRNKGNFPGRFSGRQFSNSRSEMNVSTLELGDSALYLCATMTSPNNEQFFGPGTRLTVL.

This clonotype was seen ten or more times. With the library built for alpha chains, this beta chain is off target and its frequency is not meaningful. The chain joins TRBV4-2 to TRBJ2-3, with 7 bases fitting TRBD2. The CDR3 has 14 amino acids. The germline gives CDR1 LGHNA, CDR2 YNFKEQ. The J segment lost 4 bases and the V segment lost 0 bases, leaving 1 base of the junction unmatched. CDR3 nucleotides: TGTGCCAGCAGCCAAGATGCGGGAGCAGATACGCAGTATTTT. This encodes CASSQDAGADTQYF.

This clonotype showed up many times. This beta chain came through as a stray read in a library set up for alpha chains, and its size says little. The V call is TRBV7-8, the J call TRBJ2-2; 8 bases are a match to TRBD1. CDR3 length: 16 amino acids. V lost 2 bases, J lost 4 bases, and 6 bases stayed unmatched. CDR1 SGHVS and CDR2 FQNEAQ come from the germline V gene. CDR3 sequence: CASSLRRDRFTGELFF. The CDR3 nucleotides are TGTGCCAGCAGCTTACGCCGGGACAGGTTCACCGGGGAGCTGTTTTTT.

In its sample, this clonotype was seen many times. The library was prepared for alpha chains; this beta chain is a stray read, so its frequency means little. The chain employs TRBV2 and TRBJ2-6; a possible D gene is TRBD1 (5 bases). Trimming pared 3 bases from V and 2 bases from J, leaving 11 bases between. Germline CDR1 and CDR2: SNHLY and FYNNEI. The CDR3 runs 16 residues. In DNA, the CDR3 is TGTGCCAGCAGTGAGAGCCCGACAGCTGGGGCCAACGTCCTGACTTTC. Protein: CASSESPTAGANVLTF.

Many counts were recorded for this clonotype. This beta chain is a stray read from a library made for alpha chains; its abundance is not meaningful. The chain carries TRBV4-2 and TRBJ1-1, with unresolved D. The CDR3 extends over 14 amino acids. Germline lookup yields CDR1 LGHNA and CDR2 YNFKEQ. V lost 0 bases and J lost 1, with 6 bases in between. The CDR3 bases are TGTGCCAGCAGCCAAGAAGGAGGGAACACTGAAGCTTTCTTT. Protein sequence: CASSQEGGNTEAFF.

This clonotype was counted ten times or more. As an off-target read in a library built for alpha chains, this beta chain has a frequency of little significance. The chain has TRBV6-6 and TRBJ2-2; no clear D. Germline V gene sequence: CDR1 MNHNY, CDR2 SVGAGI (reference sequence). The CDR3 contains 12 residues. V lost 4 bases to trimming and J lost 6 bases, with 6 bases between them. The CDR3, as DNA: TGTGCCAGCAGTTCGCCCGCCGGGGAGCTGTTTTTT. Translating it yields CASSSPAGELFF.

In this sample, this clonotype turned up many times. A library prepared for alpha chains yielded this beta chain as an off-target read; its size is of little meaning. The rearrangement links TRBV20-1 to TRBJ2-1; D ambiguous. This CDR3 is 12 amino acids long. Per germline, CDR1 DFQATT and CDR2 SNEGSKA (reference sequence). V lost 5 bases to trimming and J lost 4 bases, with 9 bases between them. The CDR3 bases are TGCAGTGCTTCTAGGCGGTACAATGAGCAGTTCTTC. Translating gives CSASRRYNEQFF.